This T cell receptor beta chain was recorded in a study of T cells in Graves' hyperthyroidism and ophthalmopathy. Trimming shortened V by 5 bases and J by 0 bases, and 11 bases separated the two germline ends. The CDR3 loop spans 15 amino acids. The germline gives CDR1 LNHDA, CDR2 SQIVND (reference sequence). RNA transcripts gave rise to amplified TCR beta CDR3 regions. The HTBI primer set drove a first-round RT-PCR of the TCR CDR3. MiXCR, run by TCRdb on the multiplex PCR reads, gives a single entry per CDR3 protein. The sample includes roughly 660,000 distinct CDR3 sequences, 15% to 20% of them seen just once.

The chain has TRBV19 and TRBJ1-5; weak D call: TRBD1 (6 bases). The sample comprised blood. The TCR sequence derives from a man aged 50 to 59 with Graves' hyperthyroidism. CDR3 DNA sequence: TGTGCCAGTAGTGGACAGCACTATAGCAATCAGCCCCAGCATTTT. Amino acid sequence: CASSGQHYSNQPQHF.